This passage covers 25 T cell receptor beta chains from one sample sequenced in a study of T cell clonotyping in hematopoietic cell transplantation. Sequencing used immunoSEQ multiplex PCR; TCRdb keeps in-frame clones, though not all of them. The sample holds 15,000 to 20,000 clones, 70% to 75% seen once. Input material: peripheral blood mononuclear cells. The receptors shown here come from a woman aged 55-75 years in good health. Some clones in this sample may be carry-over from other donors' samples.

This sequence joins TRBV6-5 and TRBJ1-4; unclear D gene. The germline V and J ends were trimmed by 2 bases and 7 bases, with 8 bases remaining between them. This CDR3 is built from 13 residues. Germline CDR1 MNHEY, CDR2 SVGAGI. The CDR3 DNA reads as TGTGCCAGCAGTTACCTCCCCGGTGAAAAACTGTTTTTT. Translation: CASSYLPGEKLFF.

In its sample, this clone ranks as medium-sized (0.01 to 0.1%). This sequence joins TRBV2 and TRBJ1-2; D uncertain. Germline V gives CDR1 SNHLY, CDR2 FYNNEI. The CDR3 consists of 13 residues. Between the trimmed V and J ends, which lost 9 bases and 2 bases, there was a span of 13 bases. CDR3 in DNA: TGTGCCAGTTGGTACGGGGAGAACTATGGCTACACCTTC. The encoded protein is CASWYGENYGYTF.

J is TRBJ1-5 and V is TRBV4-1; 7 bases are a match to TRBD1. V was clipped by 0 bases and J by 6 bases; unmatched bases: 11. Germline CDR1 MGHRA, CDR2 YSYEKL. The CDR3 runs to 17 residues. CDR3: CASSQDSKQGLFQPQHF. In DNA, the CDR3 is TGCGCCAGCAGCCAAGATTCGAAACAGGGGCTGTTTCAGCCCCAGCATTTT.

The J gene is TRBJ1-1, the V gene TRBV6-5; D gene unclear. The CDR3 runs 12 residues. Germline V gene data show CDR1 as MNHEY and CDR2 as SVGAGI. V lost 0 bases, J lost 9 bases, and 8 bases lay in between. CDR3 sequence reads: CASSYSAEKAFF. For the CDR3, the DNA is TGTGCCAGCAGTTACTCGGCCGAGAAAGCTTTCTTT.

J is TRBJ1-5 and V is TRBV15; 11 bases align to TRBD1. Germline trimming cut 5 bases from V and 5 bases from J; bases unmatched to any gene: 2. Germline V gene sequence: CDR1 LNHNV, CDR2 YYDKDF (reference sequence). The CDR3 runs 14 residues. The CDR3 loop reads CATSQGQGDQPQHF. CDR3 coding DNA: TGTGCCACCAGCCAGGGACAGGGGGATCAGCCCCAGCATTTT.

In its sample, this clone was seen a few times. The CDR3 loop is CASSGTALSYEQYF. The CDR3 nucleotides are TGTGCCAGCAGTGGGACAGCCCTCTCCTACGAGCAGTACTTC. V usage is TRBV7-2 and J usage is TRBJ2-5; TRBD1 matches at 7 bases. The assigned J gene may be wrong: the sequence end matches TRBJ2-7 better. Germline-derived CDR1 and CDR2 are SGHTA and FQGNSA. The CDR3 runs to 14 residues.

The DNA of the CDR3 is TGCCATTTCCGGGACAGGGGCACAGATACGCAGTATTTT. As protein: CHFRDRGTDTQYF. The V and J genes are TRBV29-1 and TRBJ2-3, with TRBD1 matching over 9 bases. The germline V gene has CDR1 SQVTM and CDR2 ANQGSEA. The CDR3 is 13 amino acids.

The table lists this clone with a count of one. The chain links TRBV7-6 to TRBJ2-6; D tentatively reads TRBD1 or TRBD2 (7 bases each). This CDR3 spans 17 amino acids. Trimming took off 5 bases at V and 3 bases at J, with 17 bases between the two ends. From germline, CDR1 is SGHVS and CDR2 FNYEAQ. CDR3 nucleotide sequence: TGTGCCAGCAGCAGGGGGGAGGGGGCTTTTGGGGCCAACGTCCTGACTTTC. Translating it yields CASSRGEGAFGANVLTF.

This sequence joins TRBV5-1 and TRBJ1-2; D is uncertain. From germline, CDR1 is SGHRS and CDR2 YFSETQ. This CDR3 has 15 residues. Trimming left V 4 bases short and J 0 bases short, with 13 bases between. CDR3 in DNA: TGCGCCAGCAGCCTAATCTTCGAGACTAACTATGGCTACACCTTC. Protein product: CASSLIFETNYGYTF.

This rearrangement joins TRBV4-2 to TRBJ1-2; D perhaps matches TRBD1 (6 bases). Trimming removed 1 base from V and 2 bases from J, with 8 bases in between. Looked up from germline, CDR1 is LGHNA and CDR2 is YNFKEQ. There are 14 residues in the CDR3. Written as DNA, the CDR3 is TGTGCCAGCAGCCAAGGGACAGCCAACTATGGCTACACCTTC. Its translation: CASSQGTANYGYTF.

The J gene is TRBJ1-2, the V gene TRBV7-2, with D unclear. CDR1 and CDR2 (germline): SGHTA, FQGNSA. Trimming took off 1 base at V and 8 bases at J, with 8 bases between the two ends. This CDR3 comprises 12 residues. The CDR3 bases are TGTGCCAGCAGCTTAGAGGGAGTAGGCTACACCTTC. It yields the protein CASSLEGVGYTF. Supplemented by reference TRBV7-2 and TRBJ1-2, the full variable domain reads GAGVSQSPSNKVTEKGKDVELRCDPISGHTALYWYRQSLGQGLEFLIYFQGNSAPDKSGLPSDRFSAERTGGSVSTLTIQRTQQEDSAVYLCASSLEGVGYTFGSGTRLTVV.

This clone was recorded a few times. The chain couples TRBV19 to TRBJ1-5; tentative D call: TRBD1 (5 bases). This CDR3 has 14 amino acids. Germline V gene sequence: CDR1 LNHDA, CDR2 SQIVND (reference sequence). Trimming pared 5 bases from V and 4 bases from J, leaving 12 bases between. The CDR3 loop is CASSAPGPNQPQHF. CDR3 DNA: TGTGCCAGTAGTGCCCCGGGACCTAATCAGCCCCAGCATTTT.

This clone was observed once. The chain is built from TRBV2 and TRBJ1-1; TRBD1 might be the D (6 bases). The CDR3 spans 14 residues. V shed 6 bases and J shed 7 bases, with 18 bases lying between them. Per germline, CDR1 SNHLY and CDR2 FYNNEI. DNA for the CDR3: TGTGCCAGCAGGGACCTCACAGGGCTCAATGAAGCTTTCTTT. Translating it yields CASRDLTGLNEAFF.

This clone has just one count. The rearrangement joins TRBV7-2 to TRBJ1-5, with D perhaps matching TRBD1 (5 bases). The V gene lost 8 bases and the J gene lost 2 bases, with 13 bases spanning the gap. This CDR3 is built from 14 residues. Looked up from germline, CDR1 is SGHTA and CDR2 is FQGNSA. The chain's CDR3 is CASSGGLGNQPQHF. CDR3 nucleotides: TGTGCCAGCTCTGGGGGTTTAGGCAATCAGCCCCAGCATTTT.

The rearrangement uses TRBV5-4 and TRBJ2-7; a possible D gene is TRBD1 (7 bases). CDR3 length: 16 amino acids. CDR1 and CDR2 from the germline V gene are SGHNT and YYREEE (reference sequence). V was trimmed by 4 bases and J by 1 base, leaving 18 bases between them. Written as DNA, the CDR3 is TGTGCCAGCAGCGGCGGGACAGATACCTCATCCTACGAGCAGTACTTC. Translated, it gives CASSGGTDTSSYEQYF.

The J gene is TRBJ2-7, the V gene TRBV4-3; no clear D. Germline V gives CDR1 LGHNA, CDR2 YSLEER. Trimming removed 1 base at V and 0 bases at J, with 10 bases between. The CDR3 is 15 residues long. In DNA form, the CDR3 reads TGCGCCAGCAGCCAAGGTGTGGCAGGCTCCTACGAGCAGTACTTC. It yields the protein CASSQGVAGSYEQYF.

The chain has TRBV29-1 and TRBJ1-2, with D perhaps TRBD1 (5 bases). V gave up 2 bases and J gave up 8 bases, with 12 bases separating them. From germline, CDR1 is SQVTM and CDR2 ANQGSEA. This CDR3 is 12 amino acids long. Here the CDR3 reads CSVEFGARGYTF. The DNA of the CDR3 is TGCAGCGTTGAATTCGGGGCTCGGGGCTACACCTTC. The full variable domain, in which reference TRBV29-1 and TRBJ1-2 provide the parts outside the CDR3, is SAVISQKPSRDICQRGTSLTIQCQVDSQVTMMFWYRQQPGQSLTLIATANQGSEATYESGFVIDKFPISRPNLTFSTLTVSNMSPEDSSIYLCSVEFGARGYTFGSGTRLTVV.

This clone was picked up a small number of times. CDR3 nucleotides: TGTGCCATCACCCGGGTTGCCTCGCACACCTCCCTCGATGGCTACACCTTC. Its translation: CAITRVASHTSLDGYTF. The chain combines TRBV10-3 with TRBJ1-2, with D uncertain. Deletions cut 7 bases from V and 6 bases from J, with 27 bases between. CDR1 is ENHRY, CDR2 SYGVKD, per germline. The CDR3 loop spans 17 amino acids.

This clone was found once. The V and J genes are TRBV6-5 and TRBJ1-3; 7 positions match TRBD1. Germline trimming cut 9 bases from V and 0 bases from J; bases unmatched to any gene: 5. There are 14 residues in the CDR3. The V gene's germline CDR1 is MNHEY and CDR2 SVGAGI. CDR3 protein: CASRGQNSGNTIYF. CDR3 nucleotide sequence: TGTGCCAGTAGGGGACAGAACTCTGGAAACACCATATATTTT.

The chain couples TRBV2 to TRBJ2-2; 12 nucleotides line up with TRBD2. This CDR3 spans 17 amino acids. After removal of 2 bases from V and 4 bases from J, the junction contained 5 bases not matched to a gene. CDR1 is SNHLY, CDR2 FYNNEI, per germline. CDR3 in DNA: TGTGCCAGCAGTGAATCTAGCGGGGGGGCCGGCACCGGGGAGCTGTTTTTT. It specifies CASSESSGGAGTGELFF. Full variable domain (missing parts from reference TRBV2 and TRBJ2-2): EPEVTQTPSHQVTQMGQEVILRCVPISNHLYFYWYRQILGQKVEFLVSFYNNEISEKSEIFDDQFSVERPDGSNFTLKIRSTKLEDSAMYFCASSESSGGAGTGELFFGEGSRLTVL.

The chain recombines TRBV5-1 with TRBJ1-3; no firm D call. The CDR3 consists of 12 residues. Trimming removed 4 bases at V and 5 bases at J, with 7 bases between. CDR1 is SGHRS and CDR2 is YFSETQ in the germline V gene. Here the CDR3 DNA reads TGCGCCAGCAGCGACGATAGAAACACCATATATTTT. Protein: CASSDDRNTIYF.

The CDR3: CASSLVQGGETQYF. The CDR3 DNA sequence: TGCGCCAGCAGCTTGGTTCAGGGCGGGGAGACCCAGTACTTC. The rearrangement links TRBV5-1 to TRBJ2-5; D may match TRBD1 or TRBD2 (5 bases each). Germline V gives CDR1 SGHRS, CDR2 YFSETQ. The CDR3 runs to 14 residues. Trimming removed 0 bases at V and 5 bases at J, with 11 bases between.

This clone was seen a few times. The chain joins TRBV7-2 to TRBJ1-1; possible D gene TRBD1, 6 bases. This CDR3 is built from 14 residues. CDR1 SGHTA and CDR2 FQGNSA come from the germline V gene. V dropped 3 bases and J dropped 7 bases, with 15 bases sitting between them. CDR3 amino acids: CASSFPRDTLEAFF. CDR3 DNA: TGTGCCAGCAGCTTTCCCCGGGACACGCTTGAAGCTTTCTTT.

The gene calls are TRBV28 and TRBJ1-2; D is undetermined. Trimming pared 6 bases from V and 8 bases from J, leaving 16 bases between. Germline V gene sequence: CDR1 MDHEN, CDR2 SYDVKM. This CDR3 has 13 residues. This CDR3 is CASSPGVSVGYTF. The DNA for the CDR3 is TGTGCCAGCAGCCCTGGGGTGTCAGTCGGCTACACCTTC.

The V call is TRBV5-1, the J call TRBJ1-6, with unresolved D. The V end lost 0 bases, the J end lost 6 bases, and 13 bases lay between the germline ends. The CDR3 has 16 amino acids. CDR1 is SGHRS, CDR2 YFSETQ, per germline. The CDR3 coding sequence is TGCGCCAGCAGCTTGGGCGCAGGAAGAACTAATTCACCCCTCCACTTT. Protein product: CASSLGAGRTNSPLHF.